These 24 T cell receptor beta chains originate from one sample sequenced in a study of a mutant IDH1 vaccine in newly diagnosed glioma. Using immunoSEQ multiplex PCR, the repertoire was profiled, and TCRdb retains in-frame clones only, with some absent. Of under 90,000 clones in the sample, about four fifths are singletons; the top ten hold over 8%. Stated time point: baseline, week 1 (first vaccination visit). Treatment: pre-vaccination baseline after standard-of-care therapy. Sequenced here: PBMCs, sampled from a glioma patient treated with radiotherapy, temozolomide or both. All receptors come from a man aged 50 to 59 with glioma.

The chain combines TRBV6-6 with TRBJ2-3; 8 bases agree with TRBD1. The CDR3 runs 15 residues. In germline, CDR1 is MNHNY, CDR2 SVGAGI (reference sequence). V dropped 8 bases and J dropped 7; count of bases not matched to a gene: 14. CDR3 sequence reads: CASLPPGQAPNTQYF. Written as DNA, the CDR3 is TGTGCCAGCCTACCCCCGGGACAGGCCCCTAATACGCAGTATTTT.

In its sample, this clone is medium-sized. CDR3 region: CASSDSSGGANEQFF. In DNA form, the CDR3 reads TGTGCCAGCAGTGACTCTAGCGGGGGGGCCAATGAGCAGTTCTTC. The J gene is TRBJ2-1, the V gene TRBV6-4; TRBD2 agrees at 11 bases. The V gene end was trimmed by 0 bases and the J gene end by 6 bases; junction bases not matched to a gene: 1. CDR3 length: 15 amino acids. Germline loops: CDR1 MRHNA, CDR2 SNTAGT.

The chain is built from TRBV2 and TRBJ1-5; possibly TRBD1 for D (6 bases). CDR3 size: 13 residues. The germline V gene has CDR1 SNHLY and CDR2 FYNNEI. V gave up 9 bases and J gave up 3 bases, with 12 bases separating them. CDR3 nucleotide sequence: TGTGCCAGTCGGAGGGACATCAATCAGCCCCAGCATTTT. Amino acids: CASRRDINQPQHF.

This chain uses TRBV18 with TRBJ1-2; no clear D. Trimming removed 3 bases at V and 10 bases at J, with 18 bases between. The CDR3 spans 14 residues. Germline assignment: CDR1 KGHSH and CDR2 LQKENI. As DNA, the CDR3 is TGTGCCAGCTCACCCCAGGAACTCATGCCGGACTACACCTTC. The encoded protein is CASSPQELMPDYTF. The full variable domain, with the rest looked up from reference TRBV18 and TRBJ1-2, is NAGVMQNPRHLVRRRGQEARLRCSPMKGHSHVYWYRQLPEEGLKFMVYLQKENIIDESGMPKERFSAEFPKEGPSILRIQQVVRGDSAAYFCASSPQELMPDYTFGSGTRLTVV.

This chain connects TRBV5-1 to TRBJ2-1, with 7 bases fitting TRBD2. Trimming at V came to 0 bases and at J to 9 bases, leaving 6 bases not matched to a gene. There are 14 residues in the CDR3. Germline CDR1 reads SGHRS; CDR2 reads YFSETQ. The chain's CDR3 is CASSLEGGVSEQFF. CDR3 coding DNA: TGCGCCAGCAGCTTGGAGGGAGGGGTCAGTGAGCAGTTCTTC.

The chain joins TRBV15 to TRBJ1-1; D is undetermined. V was cut by 0 bases and J by 4 bases, with 6 bases left in between. The CDR3 contains 13 residues. Germline V gene data show CDR1 as LNHNV and CDR2 as YYDKDF (reference sequence). CDR3 DNA sequence: TGTGCCACCAGCAGAGACCGGGGCACTGAAGCTTTCTTT. Amino acid sequence: CATSRDRGTEAFF.

This clone was detected only once. The chain carries TRBV29-1 and TRBJ2-2, with no clear D. The CDR3 has 13 amino acids. V was shortened by 3 bases and J by 5 bases, with 10 bases between the two germline ends. The V gene's germline CDR1 is SQVTM and CDR2 ANQGSEA. CDR3 sequence (DNA): TGCAGCGTTGACCCCACCCGGACCGGGGAGCTGTTTTTT. Residues: CSVDPTRTGELFF.

The chain links TRBV6-4 to TRBJ1-1, with TRBD1 as a possible D gene (5 bases). CDR1 is MRHNA and CDR2 is SNTAGT in the germline V gene. The CDR3 is 13 residues long. Trimming shortened V by 1 base and J by 5 bases, and 8 bases separated the two germline ends. The CDR3: CASSDFRGTEAFF. Written as DNA, the CDR3 is TGTGCCAGCAGTGACTTCCGGGGGACTGAAGCTTTCTTT.

The J gene is TRBJ1-2, the V gene TRBV7-2; no definite D call. Germline V gene sequence: CDR1 SGHTA, CDR2 FQGNSA. The CDR3 covers 13 residues. Trimming took 0 bases from V and 6 from J, leaving 8 bases between them. The CDR3 DNA follows: TGTGCCAGCAGCTTAGCGGGAAGGGATGGCTACACCTTC. It encodes CASSLAGRDGYTF.

The chain uses TRBV15 and TRBJ1-2; D gene unclear. The CDR3 totals 13 residues. Germline lookup yields CDR1 LNHNV and CDR2 YYDKDF (reference sequence). V was shortened by 1 base and J by 6 bases, with 9 bases between the two germline ends. This chain's CDR3 is CATSRAQADGYTF. As DNA, the CDR3 is TGTGCCACCAGCAGAGCCCAGGCCGATGGCTACACCTTC.

The chain joins TRBV5-4 to TRBJ2-2; 8 bases match TRBD1. This CDR3 region has 17 residues. With 4 bases clipped from V and 1 base from J, the junction kept 9 bases outside the gene matches. Germline CDR1 is SGHNT and CDR2 is YYREEE (reference sequence). This CDR3 is CASSTSQGAGNTGELFF. Here the CDR3 DNA reads TGTGCCAGCAGCACTTCTCAGGGGGCGGGGAACACCGGGGAGCTGTTTTTT.

The chain links TRBV7-2 to TRBJ1-1; D is ambiguous. Trimming took off 5 bases at V and 1 base at J, with 11 bases between the two ends. CDR1 is SGHTA and CDR2 is FQGNSA in the germline V gene. The CDR3 is made up of 14 amino acids. CDR3 nucleotide sequence: TGTGCCAGCAGCCCCGCCCACGGGAACACTGAAGCTTTCTTT. It is translated as CASSPAHGNTEAFF.

The chain recombines TRBV6-6 with TRBJ2-1, with no clear D. With 8 bases removed from V and 2 bases from J, the gap between germline ends came to 10 bases. This CDR3 spans 13 amino acids. Germline loops: CDR1 MNHNY, CDR2 SVGAGI (reference sequence). CDR3 sequence: CASESRPYNEQFF. The CDR3 DNA reads as TGTGCCAGCGAGAGCCGCCCCTACAATGAGCAGTTCTTC.

The V gene is TRBV4-2, the J gene TRBJ2-1, with TRBD1 as a possible D gene (5 bases). The CDR3 is 15 amino acids. V was trimmed by 0 bases and J by 2 bases, leaving 8 bases between them. Germline values: CDR1 LGHNA, CDR2 YNFKEQ. DNA for the CDR3: TGTGCCAGCAGCCAAGATAAGGGGACCTACAATGAGCAGTTCTTC. It yields the protein CASSQDKGTYNEQFF.

This rearrangement joins TRBV5-1 to TRBJ2-1, with 8 bases matching TRBD2. The J segment lost 0 bases and the V segment lost 0 bases, leaving 5 bases of the junction unmatched. Germline CDR1 and CDR2: SGHRS and YFSETQ. The CDR3 runs to 17 residues. CDR3 in DNA: TGCGCCAGCAGCTTGGCCGGGGGGGGGAGCTCCTACAATGAGCAGTTCTTC. Translated, it gives CASSLAGGGSSYNEQFF.

This chain uses TRBV29-1 with TRBJ2-5, with 12 bases lining up with TRBD1. Germline CDR1 reads SQVTM; CDR2 reads ANQGSEA. The ends lost 4 bases at V and 4 bases at J; junction bases unmatched: 10. This CDR3 is built from 16 residues. CDR3 residues: CSVAITGTGGRETQYF. In DNA, the CDR3 is TGCAGCGTTGCAATTACAGGGACAGGGGGCCGAGAGACCCAGTACTTC.

The chain combines TRBV2 with TRBJ2-7; 7 bases map to TRBD1. Germline V gene lookup returns CDR1 SNHLY and CDR2 FYNNEI. This CDR3 comprises 14 residues. Germline trimming cut 7 bases from V and 1 base from J; bases unmatched to any gene: 7. This CDR3 is CASKDRILSYEQYF. The DNA for the CDR3 is TGTGCCAGCAAGGACAGGATTTTATCCTACGAGCAGTACTTC.

The genes are TRBV30 and TRBJ2-1; maybe TRBD1 (5 bases). The length of the CDR3 is 13 residues. Germline CDR1 reads GTSNPN; CDR2 reads SVGIG (reference sequence). Trimming took off 6 bases at V and 1 base at J, with 10 bases between the two ends. The CDR3 spells CACSPGSYNEQFF. The CDR3 region has the DNA TGTGCCTGTTCGCCAGGGTCCTACAATGAGCAGTTCTTC.

This chain uses TRBV20-1 with TRBJ2-1; TRBD2 is a possible D gene (6 bases). Germline-derived CDR1 and CDR2 are DFQATT and SNEGSKA (reference sequence). Trimming removed 2 bases from V and 9 bases from J, with 8 bases in between. The CDR3 is 11 residues long. The chain's CDR3 is CSARRGLEQFF. CDR3 in DNA: TGCAGTGCTAGAAGGGGACTTGAGCAGTTCTTC.

This clone has just a few counts. V usage is TRBV7-9 and J usage is TRBJ1-6; D possibly corresponds to TRBD1 (5 bases). CDR1 and CDR2 (germline): SEHNR, FQNEAQ (reference sequence). V shed 4 bases and J shed 10 bases, with 14 bases lying between them. This CDR3 is built from 14 residues. CDR3 in DNA: TGTGCCAGCAGCTCGTTGCGGGGGAACTCACCCCTCCACTTT. This sequence encodes CASSSLRGNSPLHF.

This chain connects TRBV5-4 to TRBJ1-1; D is uncertain. The V gene's germline CDR1 is SGHNT and CDR2 YYREEE (reference sequence). The V and J ends lost 4 bases and 3 bases respectively, with 19 bases between them. This CDR3 contains 16 residues. The CDR3 region is CASSPYKRGWDTEAFF. The CDR3 DNA sequence: TGTGCCAGCAGCCCTTACAAGCGGGGTTGGGACACTGAAGCTTTCTTT.

This clone came up a few times. The genes are TRBV19 and TRBJ1-1; weak D call: TRBD1 (5 bases). The CDR3 runs 14 residues. V shed 7 bases and J shed 2 bases, with 14 bases lying between them. Germline CDR1 reads LNHDA; CDR2 reads SQIVND (reference sequence). CDR3 sequence reads: CASTRDGINTEAFF. The CDR3, as DNA: TGTGCCAGTACCCGGGACGGAATTAACACTGAAGCTTTCTTT.

The chain couples TRBV7-3 to TRBJ2-7; TRBD2 agrees at 7 bases. Per germline, CDR1 SGHTA and CDR2 FQGTGA. The CDR3 contains 13 residues. J gave up 7 bases and V 5 bases, and 8 bases lay outside the gene matches. The CDR3 bases are TGTGCCAGCAGCCCCGGAGGGAGGGTGGAGCAGTACTTC. Translation gives CASSPGGRVEQYF. The variable domain in full, with the rest retrieved from reference TRBV7-3 and TRBJ2-7, is GAGVSQTPSNKVTEKGKYVELRCDPISGHTALYWYRQSLGQGPEFLIYFQGTGAADDSGLPNDRFFAVRPEGSVSTLKIQRTERGDSAVYLCASSPGGRVEQYFGPGTRLTVT.

This rearrangement joins TRBV6-6 to TRBJ1-5, with no clear D. Germline V gene sequence: CDR1 MNHNY, CDR2 SVGAGI (reference sequence). CDR3 length equals 16 residues. Trimming left V 0 bases short and J 0 bases short, with 9 bases between. The CDR3 sequence: CASSYSSQNSNQPQHF. In nucleotides, the CDR3 is TGTGCCAGCAGTTACTCGTCTCAAAATAGCAATCAGCCCCAGCATTTT.